The T cell receptor (beta chain) described here comes from a study of blood T cell repertoires in COVID-19. Overall study context: COVID-19 samples from acute and convalescent phases originated in the United States, Italy and Spain. The cDNA or gDNA used as material had been derived from T cells, B-cell-depleted T cells, or PBMCs.

CDR1 is LNHDA, CDR2 SQIVND, per germline (reference sequence). This CDR3 region has 16 residues. The V gene end was trimmed by 3 bases and the J gene end by 3 bases; junction bases not matched to a gene: 2. Methods used by the authors: The assay estimated nucleated cells by amplifying reference gene primers. Some clones are missing from TCRdb's copy, which holds only in-frame ones; the method was immunoSEQ multiplex PCR. V, J and clone size derive from that table, while D and trimming were established from the DNA sequence. The sample holds some 48,000 clones, over 85% seen once. This chain joins TRBV19 and TRBJ2-2; 12 nucleotides agree with TRBD2. The sample taken for sequencing was peripheral blood. The receptor comes from an elderly woman with acute or convalescent COVID-19. The CDR3 region is CASSILAGGHTGELFF. The CDR3 nucleotides are TGTGCCAGTAGTATCCTAGCGGGGGGGCACACCGGGGAGCTGTTTTTT.